A selection of T cell receptor beta chains follows, all from one sample in a study of blood T cells in healthy people across ages. TCRdb called the 5' RACE reads again in MiXCR, with one record for every CDR3 protein. The sample includes 500,000 to 700,000 distinct CDR3 sequences, roughly 31% seen only once; the top ten take 15% to 19%. Input material: blood. The receptor set was obtained from a woman of 80 years or more in good health. The CDR3 runs from the conserved cysteine through the conserved F or W. Fields, in order: V gene, CDR3 length, D gene, clone size, J gene, CDR3 DNA, CDR3 protein. The D gene is left open where the match is weak. Not all rows give a size; the values are once, few, many and, for expanded clones, a class.

V gene: TRBV7-8
CDR3 length: 14
D gene: -
clone size: many
J gene: TRBJ2-3
CDR3 DNA: TGTGCCAGCGATTCGGGGGCCAGCACAGATACGCAGTATTTT
CDR3 protein: CASDSGASTDTQYF

V gene: TRBV11-1
CDR3 length: 16
D gene: TRBD1
clone size: many
J gene: TRBJ1-6
CDR3 DNA: TGTGCCAGCAGCTTATTCCGGGACAGAGTTAATTCACCCCTCCACTTT
CDR3 protein: CASSLFRDRVNSPLHF

V gene: TRBV20-1
CDR3 length: 14
D gene: TRBD1
clone size: many
J gene: TRBJ1-2
CDR3 DNA: TGCAGTGCTCCTCTCCCAGGGGGCTTCTATGGCTACACCTTC
CDR3 protein: CSAPLPGGFYGYTF

V gene: TRBV20-1
CDR3 length: 18
D gene: TRBD2
clone size: many
J gene: TRBJ2-7
CDR3 DNA: TGCAGTGCTAGTGGGGGGCATCTAGCGGGGATTAATTCCTACGAGCAGTACTTC
CDR3 protein: CSASGGHLAGINSYEQYF

V gene: TRBV6-2/TRBV6-3
CDR3 length: 15
D gene: TRBD2
clone size: -
J gene: TRBJ2-5
CDR3 DNA: TGTGCCAGCAGTTATCGTAGCGGGGATTCCTACGGGCAGTACTTC
CDR3 protein: CASSYRSGDSYGQYF

V gene: TRBV20-1
CDR3 length: 13
D gene: -
clone size: many
J gene: TRBJ2-5
CDR3 DNA: TGCAGTGCTAGACGGGACGGGCGGGAGACCCAGTACTTC
CDR3 protein: CSARRDGRETQYF

V gene: TRBV7-6
CDR3 length: 14
D gene: -
clone size: -
J gene: TRBJ2-5
CDR3 DNA: TGTGCCAGCAGCCCTCCAGGGGAGCTGCAGAAGCAGTACTTC
CDR3 protein: CASSPPGELQKQYF

V gene: TRBV6-1
CDR3 length: 13
D gene: TRBD1
clone size: -
J gene: TRBJ1-1
CDR3 DNA: TGTGCCAGCAGTGCGGAGAGGGACAGGGGGGCTTTCTTT
CDR3 protein: CASSAERDRGAFF

V gene: TRBV12-3/TRBV12-4
CDR3 length: 15
D gene: -
clone size: many
J gene: TRBJ2-5
CDR3 DNA: TGTGCCAGCAGTCCCGGCGGTCTTGGGGTACAGACCCAGTACTTC
CDR3 protein: CASSPGGLGVQTQYF

V gene: TRBV19
CDR3 length: 19
D gene: TRBD2
clone size: -
J gene: TRBJ2-7
CDR3 DNA: TGTGCCAGTAGTATCACCGGGACTAGCGGGGGTTCCAGCTCCTACGAGCAGTACTTC
CDR3 protein: CASSITGTSGGSSSYEQYF

V gene: TRBV6-1
CDR3 length: 15
D gene: -
clone size: many
J gene: TRBJ1-4
CDR3 DNA: TGTGCCAGCAGTGAATCCAGGTTAACTAATGAAAAACTGTTTTTT
CDR3 protein: CASSESRLTNEKLFF

V gene: TRBV13
CDR3 length: 14
D gene: -
clone size: many
J gene: TRBJ1-2
CDR3 DNA: TGTGCCAGCAGCTTAGGCCTTGGGGGCTATGGCTACACCTTC
CDR3 protein: CASSLGLGGYGYTF

V gene: TRBV7-8
CDR3 length: 17
D gene: TRBD2
clone size: -
J gene: TRBJ2-2
CDR3 DNA: TGCGCCAGCAGCTTAGTGTTAGCGGGGGGGAACACCGGGGAGCTGTTTTTT
CDR3 protein: CASSLVLAGGNTGELFF

V gene: TRBV5-1
CDR3 length: 17
D gene: -
clone size: many
J gene: TRBJ2-5
CDR3 DNA: TGCGCCAGCAGCTTGTCCTCGGCTCGCGGAGCAGGCAGAACCCAGTACTTC
CDR3 protein: CASSLSSARGAGRTQYF

V gene: TRBV4-1
CDR3 length: 17
D gene: TRBD2
clone size: many
J gene: TRBJ2-1
CDR3 DNA: TGCGCCAGCAGCCAACCTCCGGGGCGGGGGACCCGGAATGAGCAGTTCTTC
CDR3 protein: CASSQPPGRGTRNEQFF

V gene: TRBV28
CDR3 length: 15
D gene: -
clone size: many
J gene: TRBJ2-7
CDR3 DNA: TGTGCCAGCATCCCCCAAGTGGGATCCTCCTACGAGCAGTACTTC
CDR3 protein: CASIPQVGSSYEQYF

V gene: TRBV6-1
CDR3 length: 13
D gene: TRBD1
clone size: -
J gene: TRBJ1-2
CDR3 DNA: TGTGCCAGCGCCAAGGGGGCTAGGTATGGCTACACCTTC
CDR3 protein: CASAKGARYGYTF

V gene: TRBV15
CDR3 length: 17
D gene: -
clone size: -
J gene: TRBJ2-6
CDR3 DNA: TGTGCCACCCGCTTTGGGGATTTTCACTCTGGGGCCAACGTCCTGACTTTC
CDR3 protein: CATRFGDFHSGANVLTF

V gene: TRBV27
CDR3 length: 15
D gene: TRBD2
clone size: many
J gene: TRBJ2-7
CDR3 DNA: TGTGCCAGCAGCCCTGCCGGGACTAGGGTCTACGAGCAGTACTTC
CDR3 protein: CASSPAGTRVYEQYF

V gene: TRBV6-1
CDR3 length: 14
D gene: TRBD2
clone size: -
J gene: TRBJ2-2
CDR3 DNA: TGTGCCAGCGCCTCTAGCGGAAACACCGGGGAGCTGTTTTTT
CDR3 protein: CASASSGNTGELFF

V gene: TRBV5-1
CDR3 length: 15
D gene: -
clone size: many
J gene: TRBJ2-1
CDR3 DNA: TGCGCCAGCAGCTTGGACGGGAACCCCTACAATGAGCAGTTCTTC
CDR3 protein: CASSLDGNPYNEQFF

V gene: TRBV12-3/TRBV12-4
CDR3 length: 15
D gene: TRBD2
clone size: many
J gene: TRBJ2-1
CDR3 DNA: TGTGCCAGCAGAGACGCGGGGGGAAAGTACAATGAGCAGTTCTTC
CDR3 protein: CASRDAGGKYNEQFF

V gene: TRBV5-1
CDR3 length: 14
D gene: -
clone size: -
J gene: TRBJ1-1
CDR3 DNA: TGCGCCAGCAAATTTCAGGGACCAAACACTGAAGCTTTCTTT
CDR3 protein: CASKFQGPNTEAFF

V gene: TRBV20-1
CDR3 length: 15
D gene: -
clone size: -
J gene: TRBJ1-2
CDR3 DNA: TGCAGTGCTAGAGTCATCGGACAGACCTTCTATGACTACACCTTC
CDR3 protein: CSARVIGQTFYDYTF

V gene: TRBV5-5
CDR3 length: 16
D gene: TRBD1
clone size: many
J gene: TRBJ1-5
CDR3 DNA: TGTGCCAGCAGCTTGGGACAGGGGATTAGCAATCAGCCCCAGCATTTT
CDR3 protein: CASSLGQGISNQPQHF